This T cell receptor beta chain was sequenced during a study of shared clonotypes between healthy human individuals. The study's findings and limits: The generation probabilities recorded for non-shared clonotypes fell below those of clonotypes shared by all four donors.

Points on this clone: Its antigen remains unidentified.

Repertoires were generated with immunoSEQ multiplex PCR, while TCRdb's copy carries only in-frame clones and drops some. The sample has around 700,000 clones, under 80% seen once. The CDR3 length is 13 residues. Trimming removed 8 bases from V and 3 bases from J; junction bases left unmatched: 2. In germline, CDR1 is GTSNPN, CDR2 SVGIG (reference sequence). The receptor's source is a woman aged 25-40 years in good health. This chain links TRBV30 with TRBJ1-3; 12 nucleotides agree with TRBD1. The sequenced material came from memory CD4+ T cells sorted from blood. Subset in this sample: CD45RA-negative fraction. The CDR3 reads CAGDRGHGNTIYF. CDR3 nucleotides: TGTGCCGGGGACAGGGGGCATGGAAACACCATATATTTT.